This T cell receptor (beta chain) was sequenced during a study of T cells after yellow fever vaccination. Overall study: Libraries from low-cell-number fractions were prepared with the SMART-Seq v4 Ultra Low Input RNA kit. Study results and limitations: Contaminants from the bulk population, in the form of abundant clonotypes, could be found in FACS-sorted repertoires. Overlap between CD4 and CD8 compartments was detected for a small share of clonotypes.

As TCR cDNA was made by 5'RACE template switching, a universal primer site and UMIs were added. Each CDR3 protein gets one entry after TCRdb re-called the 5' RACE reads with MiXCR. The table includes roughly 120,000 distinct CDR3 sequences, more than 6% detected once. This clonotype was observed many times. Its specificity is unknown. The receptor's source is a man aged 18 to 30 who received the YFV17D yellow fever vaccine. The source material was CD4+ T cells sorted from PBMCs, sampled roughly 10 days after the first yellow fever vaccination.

DNA of the CDR3: TGTGCCAGCAGTGGGCTAGCGGCCCCGAGTGAGCAGTTCTTC. Encoded protein: CASSGLAAPSEQFF. The genes are TRBV19 and TRBJ2-1; 7 nucleotides agree with TRBD2. The CDR3 has 14 residues. V shed 9 bases, J shed 9 bases, and the junction held 14 bases outside the gene matches. The V gene's germline CDR1 is LNHDA and CDR2 SQIVND (reference sequence).